The 19 T cell receptor beta chains reported below all come from one sample, sequenced in a study of cytomegalovirus exposure and HLA in healthy donors. The PCR employed 60 Vbeta primers together with 13 Jbeta primers. Sequencing used immunoSEQ multiplex PCR; TCRdb keeps in-frame clones, though not all of them. The sample has 90,000 to 120,000 clones; 65% to 85% are singletons. Sequences were obtained from PBMCs. Every receptor here comes from a man younger than 40 in good health and CMV-seronegative.

The chain links TRBV6-4 to TRBJ2-3; 8 positions match TRBD1. This CDR3 comprises 15 residues. The V segment lost 6 bases and the J segment 2 bases; nucleotides outside the gene matches: 7. From germline, CDR1 is MRHNA and CDR2 SNTAGT. The CDR3 spells CASSFGQGNTDTQYF. Here the CDR3 DNA reads TGTGCCAGCAGCTTCGGACAGGGCAACACAGATACGCAGTATTTT.

J is TRBJ2-5 and V is TRBV5-4; TRBD2 matches 8 bases. From germline, CDR1 is SGHNT and CDR2 YYREEE (reference sequence). With 4 bases clipped from V and 7 bases from J, the junction kept 6 bases outside the gene matches. The CDR3 covers 13 residues. The CDR3, as DNA: TGTGCCAGCAGCCAGAACCGGGGGGGGACCCAGTACTTC. The encoded protein is CASSQNRGGTQYF.

This clone has a single count. The chain joins TRBV30 to TRBJ1-5, with D uncertain. The ends were cut back, 3 bases at V and 3 bases at J, with 9 bases in the middle. Germline CDR1 is GTSNPN and CDR2 is SVGIG (reference sequence). The CDR3 consists of 13 residues. The DNA of the CDR3 is TGTGCCTGGAGAAACGGGGTCAATCAGCCCCAGCATTTT. It encodes CAWRNGVNQPQHF.

The gene calls are TRBV10-1 and TRBJ2-3, with 9 nucleotides matching TRBD1. This CDR3 contains 14 residues. Germline CDR1 is WNHNN and CDR2 is SYGVQD (reference sequence). The V segment lost 5 bases and the J segment 4 bases; nucleotides outside the gene matches: 4. The CDR3 region is CASSPGTGSDTQYF. CDR3 in DNA: TGCGCCAGCAGTCCCGGGACAGGGTCAGATACGCAGTATTTT.

The gene calls are TRBV6-1 and TRBJ2-7, with TRBD2 identical over 10 bases. Germline V gives CDR1 MNHNS, CDR2 SASEGT. The CDR3 has 15 amino acids. V lost 6 bases, J lost 6 bases, and 11 bases stayed unmatched. CDR3 region: CASRSGGAGLGEQYF. The CDR3 nucleotides are TGTGCCAGCAGGAGCGGGGGGGCGGGTTTAGGCGAGCAGTACTTC.

CDR3: CASSGGDSTVYEQYF. In DNA, the CDR3 is TGTGCCAGCAGCGGAGGGGACAGCACAGTTTACGAGCAGTACTTC. The V call is TRBV9, the J call TRBJ2-7; 7 bases map to TRBD1. V lost 3 bases and J lost 4; bases outside the gene matches: 10. Germline V CDR1 and CDR2: SGDLS, YYNGEE. The length of the CDR3 is 15 residues.

The genes are TRBV6-6 and TRBJ1-2; 7 bases agree with TRBD1. In germline, CDR1 is MNHNY, CDR2 SVGAGI (reference sequence). The trim removed 2 bases at V and 2 bases at J, leaving 5 bases unmatched. CDR3 length equals 15 residues. DNA of the CDR3: TGTGCCAGCAGTTACCCCGGGACAGAGAACTATGGCTACACCTTC. It translates to CASSYPGTENYGYTF.

The CDR3 loop is CASSPYREDYGYTF. CDR3 sequence (DNA): TGTGCCAGCTCACCATACCGGGAGGACTATGGCTACACCTTC. V and J are TRBV18 and TRBJ1-2; D is undetermined. V lost 2 bases, J lost 3 bases, and 10 bases lay in between. Germline CDR1 and CDR2: KGHSH and LQKENI. The CDR3 is 14 residues long. Based on the CDR3 plus reference TRBV18 and TRBJ1-2, the full variable domain is NAGVMQNPRHLVRRRGQEARLRCSPMKGHSHVYWYRQLPEEGLKFMVYLQKENIIDESGMPKERFSAEFPKEGPSILRIQQVVRGDSAAYFCASSPYREDYGYTFGSGTRLTVV.

The chain recombines TRBV5-1 with TRBJ2-7, with D tentatively TRBD2 (5 bases). This CDR3 has 15 amino acids. The V end was cut by 0 bases, the J end by 3 bases, with 13 bases between. Per the germline V gene, CDR1 is SGHRS and CDR2 is YFSETQ. The CDR3 DNA reads TGCGCCAGCAGCTTGGGACTACAATTCGTCTACGAGCAGTACTTC. As protein: CASSLGLQFVYEQYF.

This clone was seen a few times. The chain uses TRBV2 and TRBJ2-3; 9 bases match TRBD1. Germline lookup yields CDR1 SNHLY and CDR2 FYNNEI. The V segment lost 6 bases and the J segment 5 bases; nucleotides outside the gene matches: 9. The CDR3 spans 15 residues. The CDR3 reads CASSRYRGPGDTQYF. CDR3 in DNA: TGTGCCAGCAGCCGGTACAGGGGGCCGGGAGATACGCAGTATTTT.

The chain carries TRBV4-1 and TRBJ2-3; TRBD2 is a possible D gene (5 bases). Trimming left V 6 bases short and J 4 bases short, with 17 bases between. CDR1 and CDR2 from the germline V gene are MGHRA and YSYEKL. This CDR3 region has 15 residues. CDR3 coding DNA: TGCGCCAGCAGTATGGTTGGAGAGAGGGCAGATACGCAGTATTTT. Amino acids: CASSMVGERADTQYF.

V is TRBV7-9 and J is TRBJ2-1; TRBD2 is a possible D gene (6 bases). Trimming took 1 base from V and 5 from J, leaving 18 bases between them. The CDR3 is made up of 17 amino acids. The germline V gene encodes CDR1 SEHNR and CDR2 FQNEAQ (reference sequence). CDR3 sequence: CASSLVEVGPGDNEQFF. Written as DNA, the CDR3 is TGTGCCAGCAGCTTAGTCGAAGTAGGCCCGGGGGACAATGAGCAGTTCTTC.

The gene calls are TRBV27 and TRBJ2-1; D unresolved. This CDR3 is 12 amino acids long. The germline gives CDR1 MNHEY, CDR2 SMNVEV (reference sequence). V was shortened by 5 bases and J by 6 bases, with 8 bases between the two germline ends. This CDR3 is CASSSSGNEQFF. The CDR3 DNA is TGTGCCAGCAGTAGTAGTGGCAATGAGCAGTTCTTC.

This chain connects TRBV7-8 to TRBJ1-1; TRBD1 matches at 11 bases. Germline V lookup: CDR1 SGHVS, CDR2 FQNEAQ. The CDR3 runs 15 residues. The ends lost 5 bases at V and 6 bases at J; junction bases unmatched: 8. CDR3 coding DNA: TGTGCCAGCAGCCCTTGGACAGGGGGCATCTCTGAAGCTTTCTTT. Translation: CASSPWTGGISEAFF.

The V gene is TRBV27, the J gene TRBJ1-2; 8 nucleotides align to TRBD1. Germline lookup yields CDR1 MNHEY and CDR2 SMNVEV (reference sequence). CDR3 length equals 13 residues. With 8 bases clipped from V and 2 bases from J, the junction kept 4 bases outside the gene matches. The CDR3 DNA follows: TGTGCCAGCGGACAGGGTCGCAACTATGGCTACACCTTC. It codes for CASGQGRNYGYTF.

This clone was observed once. The chain employs TRBV7-3 and TRBJ2-1; TRBD2 agrees at 7 bases. Per the germline V gene, CDR1 is SGHTA and CDR2 is FQGTGA. V lost 4 bases, J lost 9 bases, and 6 bases stayed unmatched. The CDR3 runs 13 residues. The CDR3 nucleotides read TGTGCCAGCAGCTCGTTGGGGGGGTCTGAGCAGTTCTTC. Protein sequence: CASSSLGGSEQFF.

This chain joins TRBV6-5 and TRBJ2-3; 7 nucleotides match TRBD2. This CDR3 has 13 residues. CDR1 MNHEY and CDR2 SVGAGI come from the germline V gene. With 2 bases clipped from V and 6 bases from J, the junction kept 2 bases outside the gene matches. The CDR3 coding sequence is TGTGCCAGCAGTTACATCGGGGGGGATACGCAGTATTTT. The encoded protein is CASSYIGGDTQYF.

This sequence joins TRBV9 and TRBJ2-2; the D is unclear. Per the germline V gene, CDR1 is SGDLS and CDR2 is YYNGEE. With 0 bases removed from V and 0 bases from J, the gap between germline ends came to 6 bases. The CDR3 spans 15 residues. The CDR3 DNA follows: TGTGCCAGCAGCGTAGTCGGGTCGAACACCGGGGAGCTGTTTTTT. Encoded protein: CASSVVGSNTGELFF.

The chain couples TRBV6-1 to TRBJ2-4, with D tentatively TRBD2 (5 bases). Trimming removed 5 bases at V and 11 bases at J, with 19 bases between. Germline V gene lookup returns CDR1 MNHNS and CDR2 SASEGT. The CDR3 is 14 residues long. This CDR3 is CASSLYGHGNFQYF. CDR3 nucleotides: TGTGCCAGCAGTTTGTACGGCCACGGGAACTTTCAGTACTTC.